The T cell receptor beta chain described here comes from a study of blood T cell repertoires in COVID-19. Germline CDR1 and CDR2: LNHDA and SQIVND (reference sequence). V lost 1 base to trimming and J lost 7 bases; unmatched junction nucleotides: 5. The length of the CDR3 is 15 residues. Sequencing was performed with immunoSEQ multiplex PCR; in TCRdb, only in-frame clones are kept and a portion is missing. The sample gives about 300,000 clones, approximately 85% of which show up once; 2.2% is in the top ten. This receptor was identified in a man aged 30 to 39 who had recovered from COVID-19. The V call is TRBV19, the J call TRBJ1-4, with 8 positions matching TRBD1. The material sequenced was PBMCs or T cells enriched from blood (not recorded which). The CDR3 reads CASSIGQGRGEKLFF. DNA for the CDR3: TGTGCCAGTAGTATAGGACAGGGGCGCGGTGAAAAACTGTTTTTT.